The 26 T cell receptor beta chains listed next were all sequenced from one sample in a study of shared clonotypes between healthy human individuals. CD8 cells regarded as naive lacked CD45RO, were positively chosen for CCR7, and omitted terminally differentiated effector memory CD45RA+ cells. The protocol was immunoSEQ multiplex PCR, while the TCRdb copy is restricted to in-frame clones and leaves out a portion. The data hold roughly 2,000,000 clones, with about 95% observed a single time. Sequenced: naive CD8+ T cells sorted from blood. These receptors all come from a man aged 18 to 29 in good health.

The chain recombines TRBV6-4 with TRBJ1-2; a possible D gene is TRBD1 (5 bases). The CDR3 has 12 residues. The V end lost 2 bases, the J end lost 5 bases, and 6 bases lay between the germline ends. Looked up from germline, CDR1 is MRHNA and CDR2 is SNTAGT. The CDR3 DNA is TGTGCCAGCAGTGACGGGGGTTATGGCTACACCTTC. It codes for CASSDGGYGYTF.

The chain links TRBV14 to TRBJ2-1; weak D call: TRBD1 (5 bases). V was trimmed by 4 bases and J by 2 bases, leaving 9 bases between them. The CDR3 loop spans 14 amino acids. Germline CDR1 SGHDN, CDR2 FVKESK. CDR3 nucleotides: TGTGCCAGCAGCCCAGCGACAGCCTACAATGAGCAGTTCTTC. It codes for CASSPATAYNEQFF.

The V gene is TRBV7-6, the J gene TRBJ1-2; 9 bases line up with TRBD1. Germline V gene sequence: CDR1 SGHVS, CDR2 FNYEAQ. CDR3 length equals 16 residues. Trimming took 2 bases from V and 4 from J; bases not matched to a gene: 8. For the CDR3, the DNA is TGTGCCAGCAGCTTAACGGACAGGGGCCCAAGCTATGGCTACACCTTC. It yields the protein CASSLTDRGPSYGYTF. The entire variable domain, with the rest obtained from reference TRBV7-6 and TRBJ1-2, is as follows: GAGVSQSPRYKVTKRGQDVALRCDPISGHVSLYWYRQALGQGPEFLTYFNYEAQQDKSGLPNDRFSAERPEGSISTLTIQRTEQRDSAMYRCASSLTDRGPSYGYTFGSGTRLTVV.

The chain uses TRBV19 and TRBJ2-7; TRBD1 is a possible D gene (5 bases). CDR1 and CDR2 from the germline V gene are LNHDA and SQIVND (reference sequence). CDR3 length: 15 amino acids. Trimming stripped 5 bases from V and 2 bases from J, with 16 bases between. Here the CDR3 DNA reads TGTGCCAGTAGTCAAAGAGACAGTAGGGCCTACGAGCAGTACTTC. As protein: CASSQRDSRAYEQYF.

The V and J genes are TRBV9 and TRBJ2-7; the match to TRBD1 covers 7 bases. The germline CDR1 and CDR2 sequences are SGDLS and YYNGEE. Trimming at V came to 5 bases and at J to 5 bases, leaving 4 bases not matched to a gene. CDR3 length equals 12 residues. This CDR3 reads CASRGTGDEQYF. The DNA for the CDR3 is TGTGCCAGCAGAGGTACAGGGGACGAGCAGTACTTC.

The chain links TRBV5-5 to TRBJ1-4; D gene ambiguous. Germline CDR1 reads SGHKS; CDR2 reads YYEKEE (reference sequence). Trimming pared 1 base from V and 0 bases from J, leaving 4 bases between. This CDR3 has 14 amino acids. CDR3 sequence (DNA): TGTGCCAGCAGCTTGAAGACAACTAATGAAAAACTGTTTTTT. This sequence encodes CASSLKTTNEKLFF.

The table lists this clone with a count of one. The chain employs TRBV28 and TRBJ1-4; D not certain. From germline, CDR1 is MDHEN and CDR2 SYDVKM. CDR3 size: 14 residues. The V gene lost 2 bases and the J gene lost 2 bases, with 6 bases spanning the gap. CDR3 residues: CASSLEYTNEKLFF. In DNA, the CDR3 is TGTGCCAGCAGTTTAGAGTATACTAATGAAAAACTGTTTTTT.

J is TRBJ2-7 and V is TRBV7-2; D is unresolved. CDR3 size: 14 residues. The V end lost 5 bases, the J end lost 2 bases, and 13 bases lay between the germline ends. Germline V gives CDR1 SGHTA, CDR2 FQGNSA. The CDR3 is CASSRGREAYEQYF. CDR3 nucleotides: TGTGCCAGCAGCCGCGGACGCGAAGCCTACGAGCAGTACTTC.

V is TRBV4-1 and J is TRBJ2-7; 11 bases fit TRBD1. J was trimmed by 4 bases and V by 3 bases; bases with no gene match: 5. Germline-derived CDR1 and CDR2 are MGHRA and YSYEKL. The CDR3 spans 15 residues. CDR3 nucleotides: TGCGCCAGCAGCCATCGGACAGGGGGCGAATACGAGCAGTACTTC. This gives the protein CASSHRTGGEYEQYF.

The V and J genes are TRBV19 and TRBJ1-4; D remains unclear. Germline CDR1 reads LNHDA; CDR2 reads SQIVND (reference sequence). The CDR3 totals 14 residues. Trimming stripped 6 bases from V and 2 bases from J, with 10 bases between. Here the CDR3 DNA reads TGTGCCAGTAGGGCAGGCTGGACTAATGAAAAACTGTTTTTT. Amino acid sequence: CASRAGWTNEKLFF.

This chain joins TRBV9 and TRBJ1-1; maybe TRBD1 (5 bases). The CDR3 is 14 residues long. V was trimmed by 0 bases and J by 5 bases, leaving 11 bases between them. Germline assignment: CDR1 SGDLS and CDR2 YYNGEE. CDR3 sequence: CASSVEGQATEAFF. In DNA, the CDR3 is TGTGCCAGCAGCGTAGAGGGGCAGGCGACTGAAGCTTTCTTT.

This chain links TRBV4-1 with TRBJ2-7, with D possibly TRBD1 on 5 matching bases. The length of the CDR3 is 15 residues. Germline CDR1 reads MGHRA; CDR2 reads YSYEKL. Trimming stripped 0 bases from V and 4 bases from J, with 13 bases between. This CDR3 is CASSQDPQAGYEQYF. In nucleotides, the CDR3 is TGCGCCAGCAGCCAAGATCCACAGGCTGGTTACGAGCAGTACTTC.

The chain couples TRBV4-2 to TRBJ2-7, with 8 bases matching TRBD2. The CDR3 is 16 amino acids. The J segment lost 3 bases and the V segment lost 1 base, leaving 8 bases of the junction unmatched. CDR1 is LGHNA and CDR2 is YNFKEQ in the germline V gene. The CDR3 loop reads CASSQGNWREDYEQYF. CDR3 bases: TGTGCCAGCAGCCAAGGGAACTGGCGGGAGGACTACGAGCAGTACTTC.

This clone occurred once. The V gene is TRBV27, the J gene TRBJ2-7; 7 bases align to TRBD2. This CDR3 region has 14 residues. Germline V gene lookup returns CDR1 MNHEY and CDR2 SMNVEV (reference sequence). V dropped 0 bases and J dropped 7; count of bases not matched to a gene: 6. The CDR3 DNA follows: TGTGCCAGCAGTTTATCTAGCGGGCACTGGGAGCAGTACTTC. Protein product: CASSLSSGHWEQYF.

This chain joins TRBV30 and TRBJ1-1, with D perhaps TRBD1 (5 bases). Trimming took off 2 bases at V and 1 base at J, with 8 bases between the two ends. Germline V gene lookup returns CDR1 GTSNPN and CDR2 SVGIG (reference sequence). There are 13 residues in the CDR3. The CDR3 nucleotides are TGTGCCTGGAGTCGCGGGACGAACACTGAAGCTTTCTTT. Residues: CAWSRGTNTEAFF.

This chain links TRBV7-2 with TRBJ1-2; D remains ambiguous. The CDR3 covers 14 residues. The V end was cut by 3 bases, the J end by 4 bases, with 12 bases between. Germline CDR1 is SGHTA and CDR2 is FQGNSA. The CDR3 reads CASSLGSSPYGYTF. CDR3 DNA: TGTGCCAGCAGCTTGGGGTCGAGTCCCTATGGCTACACCTTC.

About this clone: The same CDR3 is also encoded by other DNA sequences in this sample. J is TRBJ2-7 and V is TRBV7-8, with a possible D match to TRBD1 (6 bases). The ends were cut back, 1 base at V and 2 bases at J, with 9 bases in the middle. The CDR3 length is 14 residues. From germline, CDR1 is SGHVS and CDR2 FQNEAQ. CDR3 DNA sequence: TGTGCCAGCAGCTTAGGTCAGGGGACCTACGAGCAGTACTTC. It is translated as CASSLGQGTYEQYF.

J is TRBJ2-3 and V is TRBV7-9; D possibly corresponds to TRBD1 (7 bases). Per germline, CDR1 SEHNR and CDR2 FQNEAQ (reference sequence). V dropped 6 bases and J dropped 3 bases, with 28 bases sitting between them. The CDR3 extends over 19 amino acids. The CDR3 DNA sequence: TGTGCCAGCAGACCACCTTTGAATCGGCAGGGGGGATCTACAGATACGCAGTATTTT. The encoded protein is CASRPPLNRQGGSTDTQYF.

The DNA of the CDR3 is TGTGCCAGCAGCTGGGCGGGCCACGAGCAGTACTTC. Amino acid sequence: CASSWAGHEQYF. V and J are TRBV11-2 and TRBJ2-7; D possibly corresponds to TRBD2 (5 bases). There are 12 residues in the CDR3. Deletions cut 4 bases from V and 5 bases from J, with 9 bases between. Germline loops: CDR1 SGHAT, CDR2 FQNNGV. Full variable domain (rest looked up from reference TRBV11-2 and TRBJ2-7): EAGVAQSPRYKIIEKRQSVAFWCNPISGHATLYWYQQILGQGPKLLIQFQNNGVVDDSQLPKDRFSAERLKGVDSTLKIQPAKLEDSAVYLCASSWAGHEQYFGPGTRLTVT.

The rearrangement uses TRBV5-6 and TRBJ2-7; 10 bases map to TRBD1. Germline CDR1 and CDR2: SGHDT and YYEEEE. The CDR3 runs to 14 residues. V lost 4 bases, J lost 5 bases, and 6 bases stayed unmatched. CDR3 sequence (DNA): TGTGCCAGCAGCAAGGGACAGGGGTTACACGAGCAGTACTTC. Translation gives CASSKGQGLHEQYF.

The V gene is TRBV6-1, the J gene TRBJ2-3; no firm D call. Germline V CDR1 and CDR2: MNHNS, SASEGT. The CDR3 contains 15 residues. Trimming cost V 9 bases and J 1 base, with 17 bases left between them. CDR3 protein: CARGKWITGTDTQYF. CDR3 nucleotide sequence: TGTGCCAGGGGAAAATGGATCACCGGCACAGATACGCAGTATTTT.

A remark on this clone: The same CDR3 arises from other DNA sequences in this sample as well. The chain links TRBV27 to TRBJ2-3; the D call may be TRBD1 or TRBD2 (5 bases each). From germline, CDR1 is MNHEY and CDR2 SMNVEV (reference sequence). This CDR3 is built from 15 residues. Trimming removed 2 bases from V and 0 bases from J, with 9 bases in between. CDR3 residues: CASSLGTTSTDTQYF. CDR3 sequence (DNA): TGTGCCAGCAGTTTAGGGACCACTAGCACAGATACGCAGTATTTT.

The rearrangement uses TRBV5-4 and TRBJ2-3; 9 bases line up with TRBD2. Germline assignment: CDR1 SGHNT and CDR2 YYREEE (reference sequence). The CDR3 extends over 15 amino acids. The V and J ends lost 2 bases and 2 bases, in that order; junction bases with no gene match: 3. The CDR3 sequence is CASSFSGGITDTQYF. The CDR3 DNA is TGTGCCAGCAGCTTCAGCGGGGGGATCACAGATACGCAGTATTTT.

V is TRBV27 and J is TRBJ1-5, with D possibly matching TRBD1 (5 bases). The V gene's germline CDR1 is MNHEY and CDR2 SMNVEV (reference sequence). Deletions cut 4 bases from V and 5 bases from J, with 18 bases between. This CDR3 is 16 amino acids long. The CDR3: CASSSSVGETHQPQHF. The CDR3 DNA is TGTGCCAGCAGTTCCTCCGTGGGGGAGACCCATCAGCCCCAGCATTTT.

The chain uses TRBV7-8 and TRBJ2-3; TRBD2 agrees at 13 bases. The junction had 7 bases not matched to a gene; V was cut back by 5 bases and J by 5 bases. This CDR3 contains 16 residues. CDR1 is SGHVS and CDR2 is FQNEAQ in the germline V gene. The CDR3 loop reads CASSGRTSGGIDTQYF. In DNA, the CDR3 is TGTGCCAGCAGCGGGCGGACTAGCGGGGGTATAGATACGCAGTATTTT.

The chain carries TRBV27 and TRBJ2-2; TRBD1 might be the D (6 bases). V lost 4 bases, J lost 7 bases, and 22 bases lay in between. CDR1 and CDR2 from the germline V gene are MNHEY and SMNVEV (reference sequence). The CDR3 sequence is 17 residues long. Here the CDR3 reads CASSSHTIQGVGGELFF. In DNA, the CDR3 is TGTGCCAGCAGTTCCCACACAATACAGGGAGTAGGCGGGGAGCTGTTTTTT.